This T cell receptor beta chain was profiled in a study of response to subunit inactivated influenza vaccine. Findings of the study overall: T cells newly recruited by each seasonal influenza vaccination are few, the authors suggested.

TCRdb re-derived calls from the RT-PCR reads in MiXCR, one entry per CDR3 protein. The sample yields 700,000 to 800,000 distinct CDR3 sequences, around 18% seen once. The CDR3 covers 16 residues. V was pared by 5 bases and J by 6 bases, with 8 bases of the junction left unmatched. Germline lookup yields CDR1 SEHNR and CDR2 FQNEAQ (reference sequence). This clonotype was picked up a small number of times. Antigen unknown. The rearrangement uses TRBV7-9 and TRBJ2-7; 15 bases are shared with TRBD2. The TCR sequence derives from a man aged 45-65 years who received an inactivated influenza vaccine. Here the sequenced sample was PBMCs from blood, taken about 5 days after vaccination. CDR3 protein: CASSQWTSGRAIEQYF. The CDR3 DNA follows: TGTGCCAGCAGCCAATGGACTAGCGGGAGGGCCATCGAGCAGTACTTC.